These 29 T cell receptor beta chains were sequenced from one sample in a study of response to subunit inactivated influenza vaccine. TCRdb reprocessed the RT-PCR reads via MiXCR and lists one record per CDR3 protein. The data show around 480,000 distinct CDR3 sequences, roughly 11% seen once. This material consisted of PBMCs from blood, taken about 6 weeks after vaccination. All receptors derive from a man in his fifties or sixties who received an inactivated influenza vaccine.

A few counts support this clonotype. V gene TRBV12-3 or TRBV12-4 combines with J gene TRBJ2-2; maybe TRBD2 (5 bases). With 5 bases removed from V and 6 bases from J, the gap between germline ends came to 10 bases. CDR3 length equals 13 residues. CDR3 in DNA: TGTGCCAGCAGTCAAAGCGGCGCCGGGGAGCTGTTTTTT. This encodes CASSQSGAGELFF.

The gene calls are TRBV19 and TRBJ1-1; no reliable D call. The V end lost 7 bases, the J end lost 1 base, and 10 bases lay between the germline ends. The germline CDR1 and CDR2 sequences are LNHDA and SQIVND (reference sequence). The CDR3 is 13 residues long. The chain's CDR3 is CASKARRNTEAFF. The DNA for the CDR3 is TGTGCCAGTAAGGCCCGGAGGAACACTGAAGCTTTCTTT.

This clonotype was counted a few times. V is TRBV5-1 and J is TRBJ1-1, with D possibly being TRBD1 (5 bases). Germline CDR1 is SGHRS and CDR2 is YFSETQ. V was trimmed by 1 base and J by 11 bases, leaving 18 bases between them. This CDR3 region has 14 residues. The CDR3 nucleotides are TGCGCCAGCAGCTTGACTTTCAGGGAGAGGCGTGCTTTCTTT. Translated, it gives CASSLTFRERRAFF.

This clonotype appeared a few times. DNA of the CDR3: TGTGCCAGCAGCCAATTGACAGGGTACCTCGCAGGGGCCAACGTCCTGACTTTC. It encodes CASSQLTGYLAGANVLTF. This chain links TRBV3-1 with TRBJ2-6; 7 positions match TRBD1. Germline assignment: CDR1 LGHDT and CDR2 YNNKEL (reference sequence). This CDR3 region has 18 residues. Trimming removed 2 bases from V and 4 bases from J; junction bases left unmatched: 11.

This clonotype showed up just a few times. The chain has TRBV20-1 and TRBJ2-1; the D gene is possibly TRBD2 (7 bases). Germline assignment: CDR1 DFQATT and CDR2 SNEGSKA (reference sequence). V lost 0 bases, J lost 0 bases, and 18 bases lay in between. The CDR3 length is 18 residues. CDR3 loop: CSARDQEGGGLSYNEQFF. In nucleotides, the CDR3 is TGCAGTGCTAGAGATCAGGAGGGGGGGGGACTCTCCTACAATGAGCAGTTCTTC.

This clonotype was seen a few times. The chain couples TRBV4-2 to TRBJ2-2, with D perhaps TRBD2 (5 bases). Trimming removed 2 bases at V and 1 base at J, with 11 bases between. The CDR3 runs to 16 residues. CDR1 is LGHNA and CDR2 is YNFKEQ in the germline V gene. As DNA, the CDR3 is TGTGCCAGCAGCCAATCGGGGTGGGGGAACACCGGGGAGCTGTTTTTT. The encoded protein is CASSQSGWGNTGELFF.

This chain connects TRBV12-3 or TRBV12-4 to TRBJ2-3, with 14 positions matching TRBD2. V gave up 0 bases and J gave up 4 bases; unmatched junction bases: 3. This CDR3 contains 17 residues. The CDR3 nucleotides read TGTGCCAGCAGTTTAGCCGGACTAGCGGGAGGCCCAGATACGCAGTATTTT. The encoded protein is CASSLAGLAGGPDTQYF.

This clonotype appeared a few times. The rearrangement joins TRBV20-1 to TRBJ2-7; D not resolved. The CDR3 extends over 12 amino acids. V was shortened by 5 bases and J by 1 base, with 9 bases between the two germline ends. CDR1 is DFQATT, CDR2 SNEGSKA, per germline (reference sequence). This chain's CDR3 is CSAPRVSYEQYF. For the CDR3, the DNA is TGCAGTGCTCCCCGGGTTTCCTACGAGCAGTACTTC.

In its sample, this clonotype was seen a few times. The chain carries TRBV6-2 or TRBV6-3 and TRBJ2-2, with D perhaps matching TRBD2 (6 bases). Germline CDR1 reads MNHEY; CDR2 reads SVGEGT. CDR3 size: 14 residues. The V gene lost 2 bases and the J gene lost 6 bases, with 10 bases spanning the gap. The CDR3 DNA follows: TGTGCCAGCAGTTACCTCATAGCGGCCGGGGAGCTGTTTTTT. Its protein is CASSYLIAAGELFF.

The CDR3 loop is CASSQDPTSGSGTDTQYF. CDR3 nucleotide sequence: TGCGCCAGCAGCCAAGACCCGACTAGCGGGAGTGGCACAGATACGCAGTATTTT. J is TRBJ2-3 and V is TRBV4-3; TRBD2 aligns across 12 bases. The CDR3 loop spans 18 amino acids. Germline trimming cut 0 bases from V and 1 base from J; bases unmatched to any gene: 5. CDR1 is LGHNA, CDR2 YSLEER, per germline.

J is TRBJ2-1 and V is TRBV28, with 7 bases identical to TRBD1. The CDR3 contains 13 residues. Germline CDR1 MDHEN, CDR2 SYDVKM. The V segment lost 7 bases and the J segment 5 bases; nucleotides outside the gene matches: 5. CDR3 residues: CASTSGQNNEQFF. The CDR3, as DNA: TGTGCCAGCACCTCGGGACAGAACAATGAGCAGTTCTTC.

This clonotype was recorded a few times. The chain has TRBV20-1 and TRBJ2-2; D might be TRBD2 (5 bases). This CDR3 has 14 residues. Trimming took 3 bases from V and 1 from J, leaving 9 bases between them. The germline V gene has CDR1 DFQATT and CDR2 SNEGSKA (reference sequence). Here the CDR3 DNA reads TGCAGTGCTAGGCATGGAGGGAACACCGGGGAGCTGTTTTTT. Amino acid sequence: CSARHGGNTGELFF.

This clonotype was recorded many times. The chain links TRBV29-1 to TRBJ2-7, with 9 bases matching TRBD2. The CDR3 spans 18 residues. V was clipped by 4 bases and J by 0 bases; unmatched bases: 16. Germline values: CDR1 SQVTM, CDR2 ANQGSEA. CDR3 region: CSVGGRIAGAGGSYEQYF. CDR3 DNA: TGCAGCGTTGGGGGCAGAATAGCGGGGGCGGGAGGCTCCTACGAGCAGTACTTC.

J is TRBJ2-7 and V is TRBV6-2 or TRBV6-3; unclear D gene. With 6 bases removed from V and 0 bases from J, the gap between germline ends came to 15 bases. The CDR3 runs to 15 residues. Per germline, CDR1 MNHEY and CDR2 SVGEGT. The CDR3 loop is CASSQQAEISYEQYF. CDR3 coding DNA: TGTGCCAGCAGCCAGCAGGCGGAGATCTCCTACGAGCAGTACTTC.

This clonotype was observed a few times. CDR3 in amino acids: CASSAQGGFYNEQFF. For the CDR3, the DNA is TGTGCCAGCAGCGCCCAGGGGGGCTTTTACAATGAGCAGTTCTTC. This chain links TRBV5-4 with TRBJ2-1; maybe TRBD1 (7 bases). Trimming cost V 4 bases and J 4 bases, with 15 bases left between them. This CDR3 region has 15 residues. Germline V gives CDR1 SGHNT, CDR2 YYREEE (reference sequence).

This chain connects TRBV27 to TRBJ2-1; possible D gene TRBD1, 6 bases. This CDR3 region has 14 residues. The V gene's germline CDR1 is MNHEY and CDR2 SMNVEV (reference sequence). V lost 5 bases and J lost 6, with 14 bases in between. CDR3: CASSTLLGANEQFF. The DNA for the CDR3 is TGTGCCAGCAGTACGCTATTGGGGGCCAATGAGCAGTTCTTC.

This rearrangement joins TRBV10-3 to TRBJ2-7, with TRBD2 matching 9 bases. The CDR3 length is 14 residues. CDR1 is ENHRY and CDR2 is SYGVKD in the germline V gene. V was pared by 4 bases and J by 2 bases, with 3 bases of the junction left unmatched. The CDR3 DNA reads TGTGCCATCAGTGGGACTAGCGAAGCCTACGAGCAGTACTTC. This sequence encodes CAISGTSEAYEQYF.

This clonotype turned up a few times. The chain has TRBV5-1 and TRBJ2-7; D is unclear. The V gene lost 0 bases and the J gene lost 0 bases, with 10 bases spanning the gap. Per germline, CDR1 SGHRS and CDR2 YFSETQ. The CDR3 totals 15 residues. The DNA for the CDR3 is TGCGCCAGCAGCTTGGGACTGACGAGCTCCTACGAGCAGTACTTC. Translating it yields CASSLGLTSSYEQYF.

The genes are TRBV2 and TRBJ2-1; possibly TRBD1 or TRBD2 for D (5 bases each). Germline-derived CDR1 and CDR2 are SNHLY and FYNNEI. This CDR3 spans 12 amino acids. Trimming stripped 1 base from V and 8 bases from J, with 6 bases between. The CDR3 spells CASSEGGYEQFF. In nucleotides, the CDR3 is TGTGCCAGCAGTGAAGGGGGGTATGAGCAGTTCTTC.

Only a few counts were recorded for this clonotype. The chain couples TRBV20-1 to TRBJ2-3; D gene unclear. Per germline, CDR1 DFQATT and CDR2 SNEGSKA (reference sequence). V was pared by 0 bases and J by 4 bases, with 8 bases between. The CDR3 sequence is 13 residues long. The CDR3 DNA reads TGCAGTGCTAGAGAGCCATGGGCAGATACGCAGTATTTT. This codes for CSAREPWADTQYF.

This clonotype was recorded a few times. The chain uses TRBV6-1 and TRBJ2-2, with D possibly being TRBD1 or TRBD2 (6 bases each). With 11 bases removed from V and 6 bases from J, the gap between germline ends came to 16 bases. Germline lookup yields CDR1 MNHNS and CDR2 SASEGT. This CDR3 comprises 13 residues. The CDR3 nucleotides read TGTGCCGCAAGGGGGGCAATTTCCGGGGAGCTGTTTTTT. It translates to CAARGAISGELFF.

The chain combines TRBV6-1 with TRBJ2-5; 12 bases line up with TRBD2. V lost 5 bases, J lost 2 bases, and 3 bases stayed unmatched. The CDR3 is 15 amino acids. The germline V gene encodes CDR1 MNHNS and CDR2 SASEGT. CDR3 coding DNA: TGTGCCAGCAGTAAACTAGCGGGGGGACAAGAGACCCAGTACTTC. This translates into CASSKLAGGQETQYF.

This clonotype was seen many times. The CDR3 loop is CASRGTYEQYF. The DNA for the CDR3 is TGTGCCAGCAGGGGGACCTACGAGCAGTACTTC. This chain uses TRBV5-6 with TRBJ2-7, with D unresolved. In germline, CDR1 is SGHDT, CDR2 YYEEEE. The CDR3 extends over 11 amino acids. V was pared by 5 bases and J by 2 bases, with 5 bases between.

The gene calls are TRBV11-2 and TRBJ2-7; 8 bases fit TRBD2. The CDR3 runs 16 residues. The germline V gene encodes CDR1 SGHAT and CDR2 FQNNGV. Germline trimming cut 6 bases from V and 1 base from J; bases unmatched to any gene: 11. The CDR3 sequence: CASSREGVLGSYEQYF. CDR3 in DNA: TGTGCCAGCAGTCGGGAGGGCGTCTTGGGGTCCTACGAGCAGTACTTC.

Many counts were recorded for this clonotype. The chain has TRBV7-9 and TRBJ2-7; D is uncertain. Germline assignment: CDR1 SEHNR and CDR2 FQNEAQ (reference sequence). The CDR3 spans 12 residues. V lost 1 base and J 7 bases, leaving 8 bases between the germline ends. CDR3 nucleotides: TGTGCCAGCAGCTTAGGAGCGCGAGAGCAGTACTTC. Translating gives CASSLGAREQYF. The full variable domain, rest sourced from reference TRBV7-9 and TRBJ2-7, is DTGVSQNPRHKITKRGQNVTFRCDPISEHNRLYWYRQTLGQGPEFLTYFQNEAQLEKSRLLSDRFSAERPKGSFSTLEIQRTEQGDSAMYLCASSLGAREQYFGPGTRLTVT.

J is TRBJ1-5 and V is TRBV5-1, with unresolved D. Germline loops: CDR1 SGHRS, CDR2 YFSETQ. CDR3 length equals 12 residues. V was clipped by 8 bases and J by 7 bases, with 13 bases between them. The CDR3 loop is CASPGGGQPQHF. In nucleotides, the CDR3 is TGCGCCAGTCCAGGAGGTGGGCAGCCCCAGCATTTT.

The rearrangement uses TRBV4-2 and TRBJ2-1; tentative D call: TRBD1 (6 bases). The ends were cut back, 3 bases at V and 9 bases at J, with 15 bases in the middle. CDR3 size: 14 residues. Germline CDR1 and CDR2: LGHNA and YNFKEQ. CDR3 sequence: CASSQLAGTSEQFF. The CDR3 nucleotides are TGTGCCAGCAGCCAGCTCGCCGGGACAAGTGAGCAGTTCTTC.

Of note for this clonotype: The DNA is omitted, as the CDR3 cannot be located on it reliably, and the CDR3 follows TCRdb's listing. This chain joins TRBV10-2 and TRBJ2-3; the table assigns TRBD1, which was not confirmed against the DNA. The CDR3 length is 13 residues, termini included. Germline V gene data show CDR1 as WSHSY and CDR2 as SAAADI. This chain's CDR3 is CASSTSGLGSQYF.

This chain connects TRBV10-3 to TRBJ2-2; 15 bases are shared with TRBD2. The V segment lost 5 bases and the J segment 5 bases; nucleotides outside the gene matches: 3. The CDR3 is 16 amino acids. Germline assignment: CDR1 ENHRY and CDR2 SYGVKD. The CDR3 sequence: CAISRTSGGATGELFF. The CDR3 DNA is TGTGCCATCAGTCGGACTAGCGGGGGGGCGACCGGGGAGCTGTTTTTT.